This T cell receptor beta chain was identified during a study of CD8 T cells in Susac syndrome. Reverse transcription used roughly 0.5 to 1 ug RNA and random hexamers. TCRdb redid the calling of the immunoSEQ multiplex PCR reads with MiXCR, one entry per CDR3 protein. The table includes about 290,000 distinct CDR3 sequences, about nine tenths detected once. Looked up from germline, CDR1 is ENHRY and CDR2 is SYGVKD. The CDR3 loop spans 15 amino acids. The V gene lost 0 bases and the J gene lost 0 bases, with 6 bases spanning the gap. The J gene is TRBJ1-5, the V gene TRBV10-3; a weak D match, TRBD1 (6 bases). This TCR came from a human donor with multiple sclerosis. Sequenced input: CD8+ T cells from PBMCs. The CDR3 is CAISESGASNQPQHF. The CDR3 region has the DNA TGTGCCATCAGTGAGTCGGGGGCTAGCAATCAGCCCCAGCATTTT.